These 14 T cell receptor beta chains were all obtained from the same sample, sequenced in a study of T cells in Graves' hyperthyroidism and ophthalmopathy (dated by TCRdb to the late 2010s). The library came from multiplex PCR. Sequencing used an Illumina HiSeq 2000. TCR beta CDR3 regions were amplified from RNA transcripts. For the first round of RT-PCR on the TCR CDR3, the HTBI primer set was used together with the Qiagen OneStep RT-PCR kit. The public reads were run again by TCRdb, first through fastp at Q25 and then through MiXCR, and only productive beta chains were kept. One record per CDR3 amino acid sequence lists the most common genes and DNA. The sample table contains about 320,000 distinct CDR3 sequences; only one count was recorded for approximately 16% of them. Approximately 31% of the sample is taken by the ten largest. Specimen: blood. These receptors were taken from a man in his thirties or forties with Graves' hyperthyroidism.

This clonotype was counted only a few times. The rearrangement joins TRBV9 to TRBJ2-1, with D possibly being TRBD2 (6 bases). CDR1 SGDLS and CDR2 YYNGEE come from the germline V gene. Trimming pared 3 bases from V and 5 bases from J, leaving 15 bases between. The CDR3 sequence is 15 residues long. The CDR3 DNA is TGTGCCAGCAGCGCCCACTACGGGGGAAACAATGAGCAGTTCTTC. This codes for CASSAHYGGNNEQFF.

J is TRBJ2-3 and V is TRBV30, with a tentative D call TRBD1 (5 bases). V gave up 2 bases and J gave up 0 bases, with 9 bases separating them. CDR3 size: 14 residues. From germline, CDR1 is GTSNPN and CDR2 SVGIG (reference sequence). In DNA form, the CDR3 reads TGTGCCTGGAGTTCAGGGCTAAGCACAGATACGCAGTATTTT. As protein: CAWSSGLSTDTQYF. Full variable domain (outside the CDR3, taken from reference TRBV30 and TRBJ2-3): SQTIHQWPATLVQPVGSPLSLECTVEGTSNPNLYWYRQAAGRGLQLLFYSVGIGQISSEVPQNLSASRPQDRQFILSSKKLLLSDSGFYLCAWSSGLSTDTQYFGPGTRLTVL.

The sample holds many counts of this clonotype. V and J are TRBV18 and TRBJ2-1; maybe TRBD1 (5 bases). The CDR3 contains 12 residues. V lost 6 bases, J lost 6 bases, and 9 bases lay in between. Germline V gene sequence: CDR1 KGHSH, CDR2 LQKENI. DNA for the CDR3: TGTGCCAGCTCTCAAACAGGCAATGAGCAGTTCTTC. Its protein product is CASSQTGNEQFF. Complete variable domain (other parts from reference TRBV18 and TRBJ2-1): NAGVMQNPRHLVRRRGQEARLRCSPMKGHSHVYWYRQLPEEGLKFMVYLQKENIIDESGMPKERFSAEFPKEGPSILRIQQVVRGDSAAYFCASSQTGNEQFFGPGTRLTVL.

This clonotype occurred many times. The chain has TRBV30 and TRBJ1-1; D not resolved. The germline V gene encodes CDR1 GTSNPN and CDR2 SVGIG (reference sequence). Trimming shortened V by 4 bases and J by 5 bases, and 17 bases separated the two germline ends. The CDR3 runs 14 residues. Here the CDR3 reads CAWITRTLGTEAFF. The CDR3 DNA sequence: TGTGCCTGGATAACTCGGACCCTTGGGACTGAAGCTTTCTTT.

The gene calls are TRBV19 and TRBJ2-1, with a weak D call TRBD1 (6 bases). Germline V gene sequence: CDR1 LNHDA, CDR2 SQIVND (reference sequence). The CDR3 runs 15 residues. Between the trimmed V and J ends, which lost 4 bases and 6 bases, there was a span of 16 bases. CDR3 in DNA: TGTGCCAGTAGTACCCGCGCCAGGGGAGCCAATGAGCAGTTCTTC. Translation gives CASSTRARGANEQFF.

This rearrangement joins TRBV6-2 or TRBV6-3 to TRBJ2-5; D gene ambiguous. CDR3 length equals 14 residues. V lost 7 bases, J lost 1 base, and 13 bases lay in between. From germline, CDR1 is MNHEY and CDR2 SVGEGT. The CDR3 reads CASKTAELQETQYF. DNA for the CDR3: TGTGCCAGCAAAACGGCAGAACTCCAAGAGACCCAGTACTTC.

This clonotype was observed a few times. The chain is built from TRBV9 and TRBJ2-2; maybe TRBD2 (5 bases). V lost 0 bases to trimming and J lost 7 bases, with 7 bases between them. Germline CDR1 reads SGDLS; CDR2 reads YYNGEE. The CDR3 has 13 residues. As DNA, the CDR3 is TGTGCCAGCAGCGTAGTAGCGTACGGGGAGCTGTTTTTT. It specifies CASSVVAYGELFF.

This clonotype was picked up a small number of times. The chain is built from TRBV14 and TRBJ1-4, with TRBD1 as a possible D gene (6 bases). CDR3 size: 13 residues. V lost 5 bases and J 8 bases, leaving 12 bases between the germline ends. Germline-derived CDR1 and CDR2 are SGHDN and FVKESK. The CDR3 DNA sequence: TGTGCCAGCAGCTATCCCGGGGGCGAAAAACTGTTTTTT. This gives the protein CASSYPGGEKLFF.

This clonotype has ten or more counts. V gene TRBV6-1 combines with J gene TRBJ1-1; a weak D match, TRBD1 (5 bases). Germline assignment: CDR1 MNHNS and CDR2 SASEGT. The CDR3 has 20 amino acids. Trimming pared 7 bases from V and 7 bases from J, leaving 37 bases between. For the CDR3, the DNA is TGTGCCAGCACCCTTAGAGTCCTACCTCCGCTGGGACTAGAACCTTTTGAAGCTTTCTTT. This translates into CASTLRVLPPLGLEPFEAFF.

This clonotype came up many times. The chain recombines TRBV2 with TRBJ2-7; TRBD1 aligns across 8 bases. Germline V gene lookup returns CDR1 SNHLY and CDR2 FYNNEI. CDR3 length equals 13 residues. V trimming: 10 bases; J trimming: 5 bases; junction bases outside the gene matches: 10. CDR3 region: CATGTGDTDEQYF. CDR3 in DNA: TGTGCCACCGGGACAGGCGATACCGACGAGCAGTACTTC. Full variable domain (outside the CDR3, taken from reference TRBV2 and TRBJ2-7): EPEVTQTPSHQVTQMGQEVILRCVPISNHLYFYWYRQILGQKVEFLVSFYNNEISEKSEIFDDQFSVERPDGSNFTLKIRSTKLEDSAMYFCATGTGDTDEQYFGPGTRLTVT.

The chain is built from TRBV12-3 or TRBV12-4 and TRBJ2-1, with 14 bases aligning to TRBD2. CDR3 length equals 17 residues. Losses at the gene ends were 5 bases for V and 10 bases for J; bases not matched to a gene: 13. CDR3 nucleotides: TGTGCCAGCAGTCCCTGGCCTGGGGGACTAGCGGGAGACGAGCAGTTCTTC. Its protein is CASSPWPGGLAGDEQFF.

This clonotype occurred many times. The chain uses TRBV20-1 and TRBJ1-1, with 7 bases that match TRBD1. The V gene end was trimmed by 6 bases and the J gene end by 11 bases; junction bases not matched to a gene: 12. Germline V gene sequence: CDR1 DFQATT, CDR2 SNEGSKA (reference sequence). This CDR3 region has 12 residues. The CDR3 is CSAPDRPYGAFF. For the CDR3, the DNA is TGCAGTGCCCCGGACAGGCCGTATGGGGCTTTCTTT.

This clonotype was picked up one time. Being one base from a much bigger clone, this may be a read error. The rearrangement joins TRBV27 to TRBJ2-5, with TRBD2 matching over 11 bases. The germline gives CDR1 MNHEY, CDR2 SMNVEV (reference sequence). This CDR3 has 17 amino acids. The CDR3 reads CAGSSGLAGGARETQYF. In DNA form, the CDR3 reads TGTGCCGGCAGTTCCGGACTAGCGGGTGGGGCCCGAGAGACCCAGTACTTC.

This clonotype was found many times. This chain connects TRBV5-5 to TRBJ1-6; unclear D gene. Germline V gene lookup returns CDR1 SGHKS and CDR2 YYEKEE (reference sequence). The CDR3 is 13 residues long. Trimming stripped 1 base from V and 10 bases from J, with 9 bases between. This CDR3 is CASSLTTVSPLHF. DNA for the CDR3: TGTGCCAGCAGCTTGACAACGGTCTCACCCCTCCACTTT.